One sample yielded the 9 T cell receptor beta chains listed below, sequenced in a study of PD-L1 blockade in urothelial cancer. The time point is: pretreatment peripheral blood. The method was immunoSEQ multiplex PCR; TCRdb's version includes in-frame clones alone and lacks a portion of them. The sample yields tens of thousands of clones, 81% seen once. Sequencing used PBMCs, obtained around atezolizumab (anti-PD-L1) treatment. Receptors originate from a man aged 70 or older with urothelial cancer.

The table lists this clone with a count of one. The chain uses TRBV19 and TRBJ1-1; the match to TRBD1 covers 10 bases. The CDR3 covers 15 residues. From germline, CDR1 is LNHDA and CDR2 SQIVND (reference sequence). Trimming cost V 6 bases and J 1 base; bases outside gene matches: 5. The DNA for the CDR3 is TGTGCCAGTAGCAGGACAGGGGGGAGGAACACTGAAGCTTTCTTT. Residues: CASSRTGGRNTEAFF. Full variable domain (remainder filled in from reference TRBV19 and TRBJ1-1): DGGITQSPKYLFRKEGQNVTLSCEQNLNHDAMYWYRQDPGQGLRLIYYSQIVNDFQKGDIAEGYSVSREKKESFPLTVTSAQKNPTAFYLCASSRTGGRNTEAFFGQGTRLTVV.

The rearrangement links TRBV5-1 to TRBJ1-1, with D unclear. The CDR3 runs 16 residues. The ends were cut back, 4 bases at V and 5 bases at J, with 21 bases in the middle. Germline V lookup: CDR1 SGHRS, CDR2 YFSETQ. This CDR3 is CASSPYLPRLETEAFF. The CDR3 DNA is TGCGCCAGCAGCCCTTACCTTCCTAGACTGGAGACTGAAGCTTTCTTT.

This rearrangement joins TRBV18 to TRBJ2-7, with a possible D match to TRBD1 (6 bases). This CDR3 comprises 13 residues. V was pared by 3 bases and J by 7 bases, with 13 bases between. Germline CDR1 KGHSH, CDR2 LQKENI. CDR3 loop: CASSPDRTGEQYF. In nucleotides, the CDR3 is TGTGCCAGCTCACCGGACAGAACGGGTGAGCAGTACTTC. Combining the CDR3 with reference TRBV18 and TRBJ2-7 gives the whole variable domain NAGVMQNPRHLVRRRGQEARLRCSPMKGHSHVYWYRQLPEEGLKFMVYLQKENIIDESGMPKERFSAEFPKEGPSILRIQQVVRGDSAAYFCASSPDRTGEQYFGPGTRLTVT.

As DNA, the CDR3 is TGTGCCAGCAGCCTCGGACTAGCGGACTACAATGAGCAGTTCTTC. Its protein product is CASSLGLADYNEQFF. The chain combines TRBV7-2 with TRBJ2-1, with TRBD2 identical over 10 bases. The CDR3 consists of 15 residues. V lost 5 bases to trimming and J lost 3 bases; unmatched junction nucleotides: 4. The germline gives CDR1 SGHTA, CDR2 FQGNSA. Together with reference TRBV7-2 and TRBJ2-1, the CDR3 gives the full variable domain: GAGVSQSPSNKVTEKGKDVELRCDPISGHTALYWYRQSLGQGLEFLIYFQGNSAPDKSGLPSDRFSAERTGGSVSTLTIQRTQQEDSAVYLCASSLGLADYNEQFFGPGTRLTVL.

The J gene is TRBJ2-7, the V gene TRBV27, with D perhaps TRBD1 (7 bases). Germline V gene data show CDR1 as MNHEY and CDR2 as SMNVEV (reference sequence). The CDR3 loop spans 14 amino acids. Trimming pared 8 bases from V and 6 bases from J, leaving 20 bases between. CDR3 in amino acids: CASQGGRVWSEQYF. CDR3 sequence (DNA): TGTGCCAGCCAGGGGGGAAGAGTTTGGAGCGAGCAGTACTTC.

The V call is TRBV10-3, the J call TRBJ2-5; 7 bases match TRBD1. After removal of 4 bases from V and 2 bases from J, the junction contained 7 bases not matched to a gene. The CDR3 runs to 15 residues. Germline V CDR1 and CDR2: ENHRY, SYGVKD. The CDR3 region has the DNA TGTGCCATCAGTGGGAGGACAGGCCGGCAAGAGACCCAGTACTTC. Protein sequence: CAISGRTGRQETQYF.

The chain recombines TRBV4-2 with TRBJ1-1; tentatively, D is TRBD1 (5 bases). Germline values: CDR1 LGHNA, CDR2 YNFKEQ. The germline V and J ends were trimmed by 2 bases and 6 bases, with 13 bases remaining between them. This CDR3 is 14 amino acids long. The DNA for the CDR3 is TGTGCCAGCAGCCAATCTTTAACGGGGGCTGAAGCTTTCTTT. Translated, it gives CASSQSLTGAEAFF.

The V gene is TRBV11-2, the J gene TRBJ1-5; D might be TRBD1 (5 bases). This CDR3 comprises 13 residues. V was trimmed by 5 bases and J by 5 bases, leaving 10 bases between them. The germline V gene encodes CDR1 SGHAT and CDR2 FQNNGV. This CDR3 is CASSLEGDQPQHF. The CDR3 DNA is TGTGCCAGCAGCCTTGAAGGGGATCAGCCCCAGCATTTT.

This chain links TRBV4-3 with TRBJ2-1; possibly TRBD2 for D (5 bases). CDR3 length: 16 residues. Trimming stripped 0 bases from V and 5 bases from J, with 14 bases between. Germline CDR1 LGHNA, CDR2 YSLEER. The chain's CDR3 is CASSQDFGLANNEQFF. CDR3 bases: TGCGCCAGCAGCCAAGATTTCGGGCTAGCAAACAATGAGCAGTTCTTC.